The rows below give T cell receptor beta chains drawn from one sample of a study of cytomegalovirus exposure and HLA in healthy donors. Clones were read by immunoSEQ multiplex PCR, and TCRdb kept only the in-frame ones, dropping some. The table includes roughly 100,000 clones, around three quarters detected once. Sequencing input: PBMCs. These receptors all stem from a woman aged 45-60 years in good health and CMV-seropositive. Each CDR3 is given with its conserved first and last residue. D genes are given only for firm matches.

cdr3_aa	cdr3_nt	cdr3_length	v_call	j_call	d_call
CASSIDTGDEKLFF	TGTGCCAGTAGTATAGATACAGGAGATGAAAAACTGTTTTTT	14	TRBV19	TRBJ1-4	-
CAWTRRVNYGYTF	TGTGCCTGGACCAGGAGGGTTAACTATGGCTACACCTTC	13	TRBV30	TRBJ1-2	-
CASSLGGMPNYGYTF	TGCGCCAGCAGCTTGGGAGGGATGCCTAACTATGGCTACACCTTC	15	TRBV5-1	TRBJ1-2	-
CATRRDRGQLSTGELFF	TGTGCCACCCGCCGGGACAGGGGACAACTTTCCACCGGGGAGCTGTTTTTT	17	TRBV19	TRBJ2-2	TRBD1
CASSWLAGGPHTQYF	TGTGCCAGCAGTTGGCTAGCGGGGGGACCACATACGCAGTATTTT	15	TRBV27	TRBJ2-3	TRBD2
CASSQDSAPGGTQYF	TGCGCCAGCAGCCAAGACTCCGCTCCCGGAGGGACCCAGTACTTC	15	TRBV4-3	TRBJ2-5	-
CASSSNRDEKLFF	TGTGCCAGCAGTTCCAACAGGGACGAGAAACTGTTTTTT	13	TRBV28	TRBJ1-4	-
CASSLDRVGGYTF	TGTGCCAGCAGCTTGGACAGGGTAGGCGGCTACACCTTC	13	TRBV5-4	TRBJ1-2	-
CASSEKGQGFDGYTF	TGTGCCAGCAGTGAAAAGGGACAGGGCTTCGATGGCTACACCTTC	15	TRBV2	TRBJ1-2	TRBD1
CASSSPGASNEKLFF	TGTGCCAGTAGTTCTCCAGGGGCGTCTAATGAAAAACTGTTTTTT	15	TRBV19	TRBJ1-4	-